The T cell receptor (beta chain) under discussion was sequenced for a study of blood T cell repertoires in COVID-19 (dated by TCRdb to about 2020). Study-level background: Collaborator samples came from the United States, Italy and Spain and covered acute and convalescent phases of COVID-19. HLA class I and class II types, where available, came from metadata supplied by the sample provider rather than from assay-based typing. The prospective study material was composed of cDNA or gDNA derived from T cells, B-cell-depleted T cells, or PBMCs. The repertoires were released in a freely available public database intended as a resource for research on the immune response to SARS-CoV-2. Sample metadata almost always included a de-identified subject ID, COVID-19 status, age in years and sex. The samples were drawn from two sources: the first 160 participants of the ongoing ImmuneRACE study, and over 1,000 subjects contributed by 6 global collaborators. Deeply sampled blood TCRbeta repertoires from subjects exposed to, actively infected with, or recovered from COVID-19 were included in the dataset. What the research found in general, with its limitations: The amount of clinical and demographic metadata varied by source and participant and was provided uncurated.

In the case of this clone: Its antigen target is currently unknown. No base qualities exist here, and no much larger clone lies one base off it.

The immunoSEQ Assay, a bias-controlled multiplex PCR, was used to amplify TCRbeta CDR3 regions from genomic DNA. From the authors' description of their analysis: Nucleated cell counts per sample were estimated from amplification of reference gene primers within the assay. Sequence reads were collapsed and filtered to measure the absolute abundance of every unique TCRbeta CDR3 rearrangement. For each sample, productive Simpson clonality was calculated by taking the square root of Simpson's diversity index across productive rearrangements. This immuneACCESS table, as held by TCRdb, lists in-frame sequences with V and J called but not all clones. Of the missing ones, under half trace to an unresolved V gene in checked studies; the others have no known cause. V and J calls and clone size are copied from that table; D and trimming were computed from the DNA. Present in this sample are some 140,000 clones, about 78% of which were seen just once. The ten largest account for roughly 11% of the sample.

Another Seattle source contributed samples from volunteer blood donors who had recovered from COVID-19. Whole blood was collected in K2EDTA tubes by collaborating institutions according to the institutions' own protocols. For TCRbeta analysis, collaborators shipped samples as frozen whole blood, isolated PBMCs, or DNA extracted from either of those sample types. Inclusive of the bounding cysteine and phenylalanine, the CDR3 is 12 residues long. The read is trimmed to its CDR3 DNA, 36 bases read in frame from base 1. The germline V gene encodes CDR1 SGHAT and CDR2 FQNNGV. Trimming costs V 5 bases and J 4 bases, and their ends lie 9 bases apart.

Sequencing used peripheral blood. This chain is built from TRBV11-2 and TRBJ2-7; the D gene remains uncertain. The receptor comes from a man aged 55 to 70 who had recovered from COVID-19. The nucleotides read TGTGCCAGCAGCCCCCGTCGGTACGAGCAGTACTTC. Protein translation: CASSPRRYEQYF.